This T cell receptor beta chain was identified during a study of control samples from healthy donors and cancer patients. Using immunoSEQ multiplex PCR, the repertoire was profiled, and TCRdb retains in-frame clones only, with some absent. The data show about 92,000 clones, approximately 78% seen once. This sequence was found in a woman in her fifties or sixties in good health. Material: blood.

CDR3 in amino acids: CASSRGAQTYEQYF. The CDR3 bases are TGTGCCAGCTCTCGCGGGGCACAAACCTACGAGCAGTACTTC. This rearrangement joins TRBV18 to TRBJ2-7, with D maybe TRBD2 (6 bases). Germline CDR1 KGHSH, CDR2 LQKENI. V was trimmed by 6 bases and J by 2 bases, leaving 14 bases between them. The length of the CDR3 is 14 residues.